The next 30 T cell receptor beta chains were all read from a single sample in a study of blood T cell repertoires in COVID-19. The data were produced by immunoSEQ multiplex PCR, yet TCRdb's version contains in-frame clones alone and is incomplete. The sample consists of 120,000 or so clones, less than 75% of them appearing once. Material for sequencing was peripheral blood. All receptors derive from a human donor with acute or convalescent COVID-19. The donor label of this sample is uncertain.

The rearrangement uses TRBV5-1 and TRBJ1-2; a possible D gene is TRBD1 (6 bases). V was shortened by 0 bases and J by 7 bases, with 13 bases between the two germline ends. The germline CDR1 and CDR2 sequences are SGHRS and YFSETQ. The CDR3 extends over 14 amino acids. CDR3 sequence (DNA): TGCGCCAGCAGCTTGGAAGGGGGGGCTCTTGGCTACACCTTC. It is translated as CASSLEGGALGYTF.

The rearrangement links TRBV9 to TRBJ2-3, with 16 bases identical to TRBD2. The CDR3 contains 17 residues. CDR1 SGDLS and CDR2 YYNGEE come from the germline V gene. Trimming took 3 bases from V and 4 from J; bases not matched to a gene: 5. The CDR3 region is CASSAGLAGGPADTQYF. Here the CDR3 DNA reads TGTGCCAGCAGCGCGGGACTAGCGGGGGGGCCCGCAGATACGCAGTATTTT.

This clone was detected only a few times. The J gene is TRBJ2-1, the V gene TRBV7-8; a weak D match, TRBD1 (5 bases). The CDR3 runs to 16 residues. With 2 bases removed from V and 2 bases from J, the gap between germline ends came to 13 bases. Germline V gives CDR1 SGHVS, CDR2 FQNEAQ. Here the CDR3 DNA reads TGTGCCAGCAGCTTATTAGGGGCTAGGACCTACAATGAGCAGTTCTTC. Translated: CASSLLGARTYNEQFF.

The chain employs TRBV29-1 and TRBJ1-2; TRBD1 matches at 9 bases. The CDR3 runs 14 residues. Trimming cost V 0 bases and J 7 bases; bases outside gene matches: 6. CDR1 is SQVTM, CDR2 ANQGSEA, per germline. The chain's CDR3 is CSVEERDRAGGYTF. CDR3 sequence (DNA): TGCAGCGTTGAAGAGCGGGACAGGGCAGGTGGCTACACCTTC.

This chain joins TRBV28 and TRBJ1-2; D uncertain. CDR1 is MDHEN and CDR2 is SYDVKM in the germline V gene. CDR3 size: 15 residues. Trimming removed 5 bases at V and 0 bases at J, with 13 bases between. The CDR3 reads CASSPNTNTNYGYTF. CDR3 sequence (DNA): TGTGCCAGCAGTCCCAACACAAATACTAACTATGGCTACACCTTC.

In this sample, this clone turned up once. V usage is TRBV5-4 and J usage is TRBJ2-5, with a weak D call TRBD2 (5 bases). CDR3 size: 14 residues. The V end was cut by 2 bases, the J end by 5 bases, with 13 bases between. Germline loops: CDR1 SGHNT, CDR2 YYREEE (reference sequence). The DNA of the CDR3 is TGTGCCAGCAGCTTCGACGGGGTAGGGGAGACCCAGTACTTC. Its protein product is CASSFDGVGETQYF.

This clone showed up just once. The chain links TRBV28 to TRBJ1-4; unclear D gene. This CDR3 has 15 amino acids. Between the trimmed V and J ends, which lost 2 bases and 0 bases, there was a span of 7 bases. Germline CDR1 and CDR2: MDHEN and SYDVKM. This CDR3 is CASSLISSTNEKLFF. DNA of the CDR3: TGTGCCAGCAGTTTAATCAGTTCAACTAATGAAAAACTGTTTTTT.

V gene TRBV24-1 combines with J gene TRBJ2-5; 7 nucleotides line up with TRBD1. Germline CDR1 and CDR2: KGHDR and SFDVKD. The CDR3 totals 16 residues. V lost 4 bases to trimming and J lost 3 bases; unmatched junction nucleotides: 10. As DNA, the CDR3 is TGTGCCACCAGTGACCTGTCGGGACAGAAGAAAGAGACCCAGTACTTC. It specifies CATSDLSGQKKETQYF.

This clone was observed once. The chain couples TRBV6-1 to TRBJ2-5; 8 bases map to TRBD1. V lost 1 base and J lost 4; bases outside the gene matches: 8. There are 16 residues in the CDR3. CDR1 is MNHNS and CDR2 is SASEGT in the germline V gene. The CDR3 DNA is TGTGCCAGCAGTGAAGTCTCAGGGACAGGCCGAGAGACCCAGTACTTC. It is translated as CASSEVSGTGRETQYF.

This chain links TRBV19 with TRBJ1-1; 9 positions agree with TRBD1. With V trimmed by 5 bases and J by 10 bases, 8 bases remained unmatched. This CDR3 region has 13 residues. The germline V gene has CDR1 LNHDA and CDR2 SQIVND (reference sequence). DNA of the CDR3: TGTGCCAGTAGTGGGACAGGGTTTAATCGAGCTTTCTTT. Encoded protein: CASSGTGFNRAFF. Using reference TRBV19 and TRBJ1-1 for the parts outside the CDR3, the full variable domain is DGGITQSPKYLFRKEGQNVTLSCEQNLNHDAMYWYRQDPGQGLRLIYYSQIVNDFQKGDIAEGYSVSREKKESFPLTVTSAQKNPTAFYLCASSGTGFNRAFFGQGTRLTVV.

In this sample, this clone turned up once. CDR3 DNA sequence: TGTGCCAGCAGCCGGGACAGGGGGCTGGAGACCCAGTACTTC. Its translation: CASSRDRGLETQYF. The V and J genes are TRBV9 and TRBJ2-5; 12 bases are shared with TRBD1. Germline values: CDR1 SGDLS, CDR2 YYNGEE. The J segment lost 5 bases and the V segment lost 4 bases, leaving 3 bases of the junction unmatched. The CDR3 is 14 amino acids.

The gene calls are TRBV7-9 and TRBJ1-1; tentatively, D is TRBD1 (5 bases). This CDR3 region has 14 residues. The germline gives CDR1 SEHNR, CDR2 FQNEAQ (reference sequence). Trimming took off 1 base at V and 6 bases at J, with 12 bases between the two ends. CDR3 bases: TGTGCCAGCAGCTTAGAGGGGAGGGTCTCTGAAGCTTTCTTT. Its translation is CASSLEGRVSEAFF.

This clone turned up a few times. The DNA of the CDR3 is TGTGCCAGCAGCCATTTCGGTTTTCTCGGGGCCAACGTCCTGACTTTC. Its translation is CASSHFGFLGANVLTF. The chain links TRBV14 to TRBJ2-6; D is unresolved. The CDR3 loop spans 16 amino acids. The germline CDR1 and CDR2 sequences are SGHDN and FVKESK. The ends were cut back, 3 bases at V and 4 bases at J, with 13 bases in the middle.

In its sample, this clone was seen a few times. This sequence joins TRBV7-3 and TRBJ2-2; TRBD2 matches 7 bases. The CDR3 length is 15 residues. Trimming cost V 5 bases and J 7 bases; bases outside gene matches: 10. Germline V gives CDR1 SGHTA, CDR2 FQGTGA. CDR3 residues: CASSLRGRVGGELFF. The CDR3 DNA sequence: TGTGCCAGCAGCCTACGAGGGAGGGTAGGCGGGGAGCTGTTTTTT.

The table lists this clone with a few counts. The CDR3 DNA sequence: TGTGCCAGCAGCGAGAACAGGGGGGTGAACACTGAAGCTTTCTTT. Its translation: CASSENRGVNTEAFF. The rearrangement links TRBV7-9 to TRBJ1-1, with TRBD1 matching 8 bases. The CDR3 consists of 15 residues. Trimming cost V 5 bases and J 0 bases; bases outside gene matches: 5. Germline V gene lookup returns CDR1 SEHNR and CDR2 FQNEAQ (reference sequence).

The rearrangement links TRBV4-1 to TRBJ2-7; TRBD1 agrees at 8 bases. CDR1 is MGHRA and CDR2 is YSYEKL in the germline V gene. Unmatched junction bases numbered 6, after V lost 1 base and J lost 1 base. The CDR3 runs 16 residues. CDR3 protein: CASSQGRGQGSYEQYF. The CDR3 bases are TGCGCCAGCAGCCAAGGGCGAGGACAGGGTTCCTACGAGCAGTACTTC.

This sequence joins TRBV7-3 and TRBJ2-1; 10 bases fit TRBD1. This CDR3 region has 17 residues. Germline V gives CDR1 SGHTA, CDR2 FQGTGA. With 0 bases clipped from V and 4 bases from J, the junction kept 6 bases outside the gene matches. The CDR3 nucleotides read TGTGCCAGCAGCTTAACGTTTTGGACAGGGGGGTACAATGAGCAGTTCTTC. As protein: CASSLTFWTGGYNEQFF.

This clone was counted once. The chain employs TRBV19 and TRBJ2-1, with 9 bases fitting TRBD1. Trimming cost V 7 bases and J 7 bases; bases outside gene matches: 5. Per the germline V gene, CDR1 is LNHDA and CDR2 is SQIVND (reference sequence). The CDR3 has 13 amino acids. The CDR3 DNA sequence: TGTGCCAGTATGGGACAGGGATCGAATGAGCAGTTCTTC. Protein sequence: CASMGQGSNEQFF.

The J gene is TRBJ2-5, the V gene TRBV24-1, with 7 bases matching TRBD1. The length of the CDR3 is 19 residues. The V gene's germline CDR1 is KGHDR and CDR2 SFDVKD. V lost 5 bases, J lost 0 bases, and 17 bases stayed unmatched. The DNA for the CDR3 is TGTGCCACCAGTGGTTCACCTATGGGGACAGACGGGGACCAAGAGACCCAGTACTTC. Its protein product is CATSGSPMGTDGDQETQYF.

A few counts support this clone. The CDR3 sequence: CASSPRLKRGEGGEQYF. CDR3 DNA: TGTGCCAGCAGCCCGAGGCTAAAGAGAGGGGAGGGTGGCGAGCAGTACTTC. V and J are TRBV7-2 and TRBJ2-7; TRBD2 agrees at 7 bases. The germline V gene encodes CDR1 SGHTA and CDR2 FQGNSA. The CDR3 is made up of 17 amino acids. The V gene end was trimmed by 5 bases and the J gene end by 6 bases; junction bases not matched to a gene: 19.

V gene TRBV18 combines with J gene TRBJ1-6; tentatively, D is TRBD1 (5 bases). With 6 bases removed from V and 10 bases from J, the gap between germline ends came to 22 bases. CDR1 is KGHSH, CDR2 LQKENI, per germline. This CDR3 spans 16 amino acids. CDR3 in amino acids: CASSPDGAQGRSPLHF. The CDR3 DNA reads TGTGCCAGCTCCCCTGATGGCGCTCAGGGTAGGTCACCCCTCCACTTT.

The rearrangement uses TRBV27 and TRBJ2-1; 8 bases map to TRBD1. The V and J ends lost 8 bases and 12 bases, in that order; junction bases with no gene match: 6. This CDR3 region has 11 residues. CDR1 and CDR2 from the germline V gene are MNHEY and SMNVEV (reference sequence). CDR3 in amino acids: CASADRGVQFF. As DNA, the CDR3 is TGTGCCAGCGCTGACAGGGGAGTGCAGTTCTTC.

J is TRBJ1-1 and V is TRBV18; 9 nucleotides align to TRBD1. In germline, CDR1 is KGHSH, CDR2 LQKENI. After removal of 1 base from V and 4 bases from J, the junction contained 4 bases not matched to a gene. The CDR3 covers 15 residues. CDR3 DNA sequence: TGTGCCAGCTCACCACGGACAGGGGACGGCACTGAAGCTTTCTTT. Translated, it gives CASSPRTGDGTEAFF. Complete variable domain (other parts from reference TRBV18 and TRBJ1-1): NAGVMQNPRHLVRRRGQEARLRCSPMKGHSHVYWYRQLPEEGLKFMVYLQKENIIDESGMPKERFSAEFPKEGPSILRIQQVVRGDSAAYFCASSPRTGDGTEAFFGQGTRLTVV.

CDR3 coding DNA: TGTGCCAGCAGTGAGTTCGGGGCTGGGGCCAACGTCCTGACTTTC. Its protein is CASSEFGAGANVLTF. The chain is built from TRBV6-1 and TRBJ2-6; perhaps TRBD2 as D (5 bases). Trimming left V 3 bases short and J 2 bases short, with 8 bases between. This CDR3 is 15 amino acids long. Germline-derived CDR1 and CDR2 are MNHNS and SASEGT.

The rearrangement uses TRBV10-2 and TRBJ2-7; the match to TRBD1 covers 7 bases. J was trimmed by 5 bases and V by 3 bases; bases with no gene match: 4. CDR3 length: 13 residues. Germline CDR1 WSHSY, CDR2 SAAADI. As DNA, the CDR3 is TGCGCCAGCAGTGAAGTCAGGGGGAACGAGCAGTACGTC. The encoded protein is CASSEVRGNEQYV.

The CDR3 sequence: CASRTGNTIYF. The CDR3 coding sequence is TGTGCCAGCAGAACAGGAAACACCATATATTTT. The chain combines TRBV6-5 with TRBJ1-3; D uncertain. V was pared by 6 bases and J by 4 bases, with 4 bases between. The CDR3 is 11 residues long. Germline CDR1 reads MNHEY; CDR2 reads SVGAGI.

The rearrangement links TRBV15 to TRBJ1-5, with 8 bases fitting TRBD1. The J segment lost 3 bases and the V segment lost 0 bases, leaving 4 bases of the junction unmatched. The CDR3 extends over 16 amino acids. The germline V gene encodes CDR1 LNHNV and CDR2 YYDKDF (reference sequence). The chain's CDR3 is CATSRDRTGYNQPQHF. The CDR3 coding sequence is TGTGCCACCAGCAGAGATCGGACAGGGTACAATCAGCCCCAGCATTTT.

The rearrangement uses TRBV10-3 and TRBJ1-1, with 7 bases that match TRBD1. The germline V gene encodes CDR1 ENHRY and CDR2 SYGVKD. The CDR3 sequence is 13 residues long. The CDR3 DNA reads as TGTGGCTCACGACAGGGAGAGAACACTGAAGCTTTCTTT. This encodes CGSRQGENTEAFF.

The CDR3 loop is CSASSSTNEKLFF. The CDR3 DNA reads TGCAGTGCTAGTTCCTCAACTAATGAAAAACTGTTTTTT. The chain links TRBV20-1 to TRBJ1-4; D is uncertain. The CDR3 has 13 residues. Germline CDR1 reads DFQATT; CDR2 reads SNEGSKA (reference sequence). Trimming left V 3 bases short and J 0 bases short, with 5 bases between.

This clone appeared a single time. V is TRBV7-9 and J is TRBJ1-2; tentatively, D is TRBD1 (5 bases). Germline CDR1 reads SEHNR; CDR2 reads FQNEAQ (reference sequence). The V end was cut by 1 base, the J end by 8 bases, with 14 bases between. This CDR3 is 14 amino acids long. As DNA, the CDR3 is TGTGCCAGCAGCTTAGGCTACGACAGACAGGGCTACACCTTC. Amino acids: CASSLGYDRQGYTF.